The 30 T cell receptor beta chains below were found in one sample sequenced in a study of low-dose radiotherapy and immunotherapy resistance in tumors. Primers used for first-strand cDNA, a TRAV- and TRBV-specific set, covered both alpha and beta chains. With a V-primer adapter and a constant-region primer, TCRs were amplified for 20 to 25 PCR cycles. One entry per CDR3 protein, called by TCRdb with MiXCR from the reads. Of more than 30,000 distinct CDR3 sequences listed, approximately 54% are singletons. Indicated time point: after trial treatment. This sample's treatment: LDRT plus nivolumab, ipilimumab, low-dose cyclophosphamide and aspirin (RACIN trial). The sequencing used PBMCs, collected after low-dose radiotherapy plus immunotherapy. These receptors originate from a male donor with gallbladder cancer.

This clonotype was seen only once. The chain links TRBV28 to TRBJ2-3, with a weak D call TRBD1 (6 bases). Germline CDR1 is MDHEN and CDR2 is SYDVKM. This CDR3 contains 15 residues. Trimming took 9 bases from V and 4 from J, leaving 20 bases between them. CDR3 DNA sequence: TGTGCCAGTCGCGGACAGCTCAATTTCCCAGATACGCAGTATTTT. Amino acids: CASRGQLNFPDTQYF.

CDR3 sequence: CSAPDRELYQPQHF. The DNA for the CDR3 is TGCAGTGCCCCGGACAGGGAATTGTATCAGCCCCAGCATTTT. This chain joins TRBV20-1 and TRBJ1-5; 8 nucleotides line up with TRBD1. The ends lost 6 bases at V and 5 bases at J; junction bases unmatched: 9. Germline-derived CDR1 and CDR2 are DFQATT and SNEGSKA (reference sequence). The CDR3 loop spans 14 amino acids.

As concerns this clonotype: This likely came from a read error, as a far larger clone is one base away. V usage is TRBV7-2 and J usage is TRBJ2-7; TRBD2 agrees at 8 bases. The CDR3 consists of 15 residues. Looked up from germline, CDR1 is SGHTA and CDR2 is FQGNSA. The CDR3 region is CSSSLARGLVHEQYF. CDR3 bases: TGTTCCAGCAGCTTAGCGCGGGGACTAGTGCACGAGCAGTACTTC.

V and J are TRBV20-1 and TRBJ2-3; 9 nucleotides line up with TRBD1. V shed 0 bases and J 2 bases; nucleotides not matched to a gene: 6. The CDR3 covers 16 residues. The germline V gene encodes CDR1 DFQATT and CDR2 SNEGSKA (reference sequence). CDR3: CSAREMGTGNTDTQYF. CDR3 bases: TGCAGTGCTAGAGAAATGGGGACAGGGAACACAGATACGCAGTATTTT.

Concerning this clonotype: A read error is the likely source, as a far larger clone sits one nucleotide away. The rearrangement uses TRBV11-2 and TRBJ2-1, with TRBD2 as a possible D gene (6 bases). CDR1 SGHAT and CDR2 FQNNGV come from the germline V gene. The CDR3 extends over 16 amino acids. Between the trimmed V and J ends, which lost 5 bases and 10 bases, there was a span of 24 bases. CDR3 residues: CASSAPAGQTRYEQFF. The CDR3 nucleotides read TGTGCCAGCAGCGCGCCCGCGGGGCAGACCAGGTACGAGCAGTTCTTC.

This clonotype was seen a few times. The CDR3 DNA reads TGTGCCAGCAGGAAATGGGGTATAGGGAATCCCACTGAAGCTTTCTTT. The encoded protein is CASRKWGIGNPTEAFF. The rearrangement joins TRBV28 to TRBJ1-1, with no clear D. The ends were cut back, 6 bases at V and 4 bases at J, with 21 bases in the middle. The CDR3 has 16 amino acids. Germline V gene lookup returns CDR1 MDHEN and CDR2 SYDVKM.

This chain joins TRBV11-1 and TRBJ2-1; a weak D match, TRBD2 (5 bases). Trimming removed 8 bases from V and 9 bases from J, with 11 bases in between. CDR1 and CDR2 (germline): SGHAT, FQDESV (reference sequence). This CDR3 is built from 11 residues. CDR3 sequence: CASVQSGEQFF. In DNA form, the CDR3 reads TGTGCCAGCGTCCAAAGCGGTGAGCAGTTCTTC.

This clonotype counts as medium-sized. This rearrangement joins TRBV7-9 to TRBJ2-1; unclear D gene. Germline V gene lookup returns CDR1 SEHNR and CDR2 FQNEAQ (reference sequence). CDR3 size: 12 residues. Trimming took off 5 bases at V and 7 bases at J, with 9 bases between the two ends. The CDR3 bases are TGTGCCAGCAGCCCCCCGGTAAATGAGCAGTTCTTC. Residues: CASSPPVNEQFF.

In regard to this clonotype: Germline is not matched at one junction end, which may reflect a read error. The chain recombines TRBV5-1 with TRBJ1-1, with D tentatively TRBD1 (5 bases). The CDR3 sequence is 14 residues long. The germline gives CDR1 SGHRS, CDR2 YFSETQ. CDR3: CASSPRTRNTEAFF. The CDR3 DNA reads TGTGCCAGCAGCCCAAGGACAAGGAACACTGAAGCTTTCTTT. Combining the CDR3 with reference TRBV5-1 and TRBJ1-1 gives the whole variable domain KAGVTQTPRYLIKTRGQQVTLSCSPISGHRSVSWYQQTPGQGLQFLFEYFSETQRNKGNFPGRFSGRQFSNSRSEMNVSTLELGDSALYLCASSPRTRNTEAFFGQGTRLTVV.

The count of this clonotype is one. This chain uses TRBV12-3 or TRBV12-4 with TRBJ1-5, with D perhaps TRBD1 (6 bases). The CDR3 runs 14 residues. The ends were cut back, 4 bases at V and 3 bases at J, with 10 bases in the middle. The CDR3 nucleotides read TGTGCCAGCAGTTGGACAGCCGCCAATCAGCCCCAGCATTTT. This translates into CASSWTAANQPQHF.

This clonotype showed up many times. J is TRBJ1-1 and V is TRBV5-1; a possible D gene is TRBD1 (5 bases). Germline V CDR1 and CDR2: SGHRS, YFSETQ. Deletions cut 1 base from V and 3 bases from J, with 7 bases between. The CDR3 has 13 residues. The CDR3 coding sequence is TGCGCCAGCAGCTTGTTGACAGACACTGAAGCTTTCTTT. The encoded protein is CASSLLTDTEAFF. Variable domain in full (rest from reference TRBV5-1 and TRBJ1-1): KAGVTQTPRYLIKTRGQQVTLSCSPISGHRSVSWYQQTPGQGLQFLFEYFSETQRNKGNFPGRFSGRQFSNSRSEMNVSTLELGDSALYLCASSLLTDTEAFFGQGTRLTVV.

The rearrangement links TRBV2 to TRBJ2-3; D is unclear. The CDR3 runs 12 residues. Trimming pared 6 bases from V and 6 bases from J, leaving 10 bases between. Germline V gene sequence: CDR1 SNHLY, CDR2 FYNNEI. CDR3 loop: CASSSLGDTQYF. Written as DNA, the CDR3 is TGTGCCAGCAGCTCCTTGGGTGATACGCAGTATTTT.

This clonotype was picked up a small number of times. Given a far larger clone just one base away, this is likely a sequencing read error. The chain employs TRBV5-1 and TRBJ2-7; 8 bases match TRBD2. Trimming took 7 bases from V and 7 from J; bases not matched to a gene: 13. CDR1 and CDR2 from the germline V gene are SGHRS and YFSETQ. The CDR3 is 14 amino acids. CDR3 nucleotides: TGCGCCAGCTCGGGGGGGGCAGTCTACAATGAGCAGTACTTC. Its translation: CASSGGAVYNEQYF.

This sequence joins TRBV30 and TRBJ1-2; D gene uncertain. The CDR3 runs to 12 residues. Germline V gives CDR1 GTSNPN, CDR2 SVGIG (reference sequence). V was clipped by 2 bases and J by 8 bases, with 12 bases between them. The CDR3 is CAWSLGHQGYTF. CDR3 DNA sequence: TGTGCCTGGAGTCTGGGTCATCAAGGCTACACCTTC.

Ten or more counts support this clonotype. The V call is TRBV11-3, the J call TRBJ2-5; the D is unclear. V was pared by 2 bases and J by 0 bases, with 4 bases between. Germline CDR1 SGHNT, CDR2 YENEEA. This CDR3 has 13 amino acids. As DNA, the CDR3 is TGTGCCAGCAGCTTAATGGACCAAGAGACCCAGTACTTC. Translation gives CASSLMDQETQYF.

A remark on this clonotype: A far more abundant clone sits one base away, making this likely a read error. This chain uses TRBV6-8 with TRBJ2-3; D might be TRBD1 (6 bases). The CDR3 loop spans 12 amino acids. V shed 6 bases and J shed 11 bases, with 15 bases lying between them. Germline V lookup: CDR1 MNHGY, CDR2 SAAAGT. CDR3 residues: CASSPGGGVQYF. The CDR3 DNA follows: TGTGCCAGCAGCCCAGGTGGGGGCGTGCAGTATTTT.

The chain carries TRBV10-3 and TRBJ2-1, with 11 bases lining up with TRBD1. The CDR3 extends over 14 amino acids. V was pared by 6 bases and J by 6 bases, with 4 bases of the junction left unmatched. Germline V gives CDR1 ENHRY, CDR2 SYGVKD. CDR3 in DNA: TGTGCCATCAGCGGGACAGGGGGAGGCAATGAGCAGTTCTTC. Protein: CAISGTGGGNEQFF.

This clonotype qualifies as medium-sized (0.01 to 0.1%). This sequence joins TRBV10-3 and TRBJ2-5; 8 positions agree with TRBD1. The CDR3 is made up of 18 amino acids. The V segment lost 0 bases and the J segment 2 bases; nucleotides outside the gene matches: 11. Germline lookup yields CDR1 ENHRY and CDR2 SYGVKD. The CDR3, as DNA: TGTGCCATCAGTGAGTCCACCTCGGACAGGGCGGGGCAAGAGACCCAGTACTTC. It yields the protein CAISESTSDRAGQETQYF.

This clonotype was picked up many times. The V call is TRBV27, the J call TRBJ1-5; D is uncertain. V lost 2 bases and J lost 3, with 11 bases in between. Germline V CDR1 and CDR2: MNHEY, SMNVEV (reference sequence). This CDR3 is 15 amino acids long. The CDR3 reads CASSLMGMNNQPQHF. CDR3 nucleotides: TGTGCCAGCAGTTTAATGGGAATGAACAATCAGCCCCAGCATTTT.

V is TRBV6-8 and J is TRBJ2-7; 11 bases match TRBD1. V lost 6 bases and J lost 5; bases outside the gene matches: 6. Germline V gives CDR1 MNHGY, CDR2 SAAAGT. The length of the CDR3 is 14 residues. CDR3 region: CASRPGTGGHEQYF. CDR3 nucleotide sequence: TGTGCCAGCAGACCCGGGACAGGGGGACACGAGCAGTACTTC.

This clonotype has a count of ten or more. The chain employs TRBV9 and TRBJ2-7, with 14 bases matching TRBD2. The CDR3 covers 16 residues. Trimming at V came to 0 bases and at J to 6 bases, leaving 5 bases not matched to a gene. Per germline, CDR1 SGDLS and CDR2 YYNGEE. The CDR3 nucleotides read TGTGCCAGCAGCGTAGGGGGGACTAGCGGGGGAGGCGAGCAGTACTTC. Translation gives CASSVGGTSGGGEQYF.

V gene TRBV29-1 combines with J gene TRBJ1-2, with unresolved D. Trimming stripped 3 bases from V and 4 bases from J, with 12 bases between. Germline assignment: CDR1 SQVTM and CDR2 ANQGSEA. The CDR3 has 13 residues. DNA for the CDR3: TGCAGCGTTGATGTCGCTAGGAGCTATGGCTACACCTTC. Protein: CSVDVARSYGYTF.

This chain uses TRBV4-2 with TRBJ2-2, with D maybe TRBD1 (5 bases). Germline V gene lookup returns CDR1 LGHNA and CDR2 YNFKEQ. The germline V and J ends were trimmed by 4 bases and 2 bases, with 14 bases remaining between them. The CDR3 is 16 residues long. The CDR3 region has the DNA TGTGCCAGCAGCCGGCTAGGGGTGATAAACACCGGGGAGCTGTTTTTT. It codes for CASSRLGVINTGELFF.

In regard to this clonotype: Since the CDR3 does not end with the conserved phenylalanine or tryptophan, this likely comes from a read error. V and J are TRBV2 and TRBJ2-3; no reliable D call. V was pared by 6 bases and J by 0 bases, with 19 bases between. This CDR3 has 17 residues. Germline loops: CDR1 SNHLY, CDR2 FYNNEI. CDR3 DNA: TGTGCCAGCAGCTTCCGAGCAGGTATTTCTAGCACAGATACGCAGTATTCT. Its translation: CASSFRAGISSTDTQYS.

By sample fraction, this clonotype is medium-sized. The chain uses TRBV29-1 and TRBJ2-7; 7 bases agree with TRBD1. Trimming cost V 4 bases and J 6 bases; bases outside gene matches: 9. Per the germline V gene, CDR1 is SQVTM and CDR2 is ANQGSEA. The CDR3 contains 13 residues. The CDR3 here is CSVVFYRGSEQYF. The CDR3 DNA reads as TGCAGCGTTGTCTTCTACAGGGGCAGCGAGCAGTACTTC.

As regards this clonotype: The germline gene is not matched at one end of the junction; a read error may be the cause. In nucleotides, the CDR3 is TGCGCCAGCAGCTTGCTAGCGGGAGACGGCGGGGAGCTGTTTTTT. It is translated as CASSLLAGDGGELFF. This sequence joins TRBV5-5 and TRBJ2-2; 10 nucleotides align to TRBD2. This CDR3 comprises 15 residues. Germline CDR1 reads SGHKS; CDR2 reads YYEKEE (reference sequence).

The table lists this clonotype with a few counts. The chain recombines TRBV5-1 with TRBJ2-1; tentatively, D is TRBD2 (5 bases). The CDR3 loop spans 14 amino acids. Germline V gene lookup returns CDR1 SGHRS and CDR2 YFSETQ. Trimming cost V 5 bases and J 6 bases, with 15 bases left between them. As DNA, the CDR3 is TGCGCCAGCAGTATAGGAGGAGGCGGCAATGAGCAGTTCTTC. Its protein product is CASSIGGGGNEQFF.

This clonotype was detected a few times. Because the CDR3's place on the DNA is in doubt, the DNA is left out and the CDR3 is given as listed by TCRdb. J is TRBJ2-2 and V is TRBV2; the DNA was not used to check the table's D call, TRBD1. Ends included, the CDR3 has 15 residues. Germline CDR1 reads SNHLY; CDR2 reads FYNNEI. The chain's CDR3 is CASSDQGYTGELFFF.

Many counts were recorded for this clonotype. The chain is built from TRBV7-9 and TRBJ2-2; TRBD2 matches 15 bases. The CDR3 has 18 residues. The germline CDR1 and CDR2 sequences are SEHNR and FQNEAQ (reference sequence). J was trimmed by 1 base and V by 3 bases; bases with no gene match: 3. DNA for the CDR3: TGTGCCAGCAGCTTGCTGGGACTAGCGGGGGGGAACACCGGGGAGCTGTTTTTT. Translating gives CASSLLGLAGGNTGELFF.

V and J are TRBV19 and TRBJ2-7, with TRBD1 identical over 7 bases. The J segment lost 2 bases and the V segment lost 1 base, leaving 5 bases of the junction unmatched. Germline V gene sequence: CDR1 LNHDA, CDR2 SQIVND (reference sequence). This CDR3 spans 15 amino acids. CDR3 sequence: CASSIGGQRTYEQYF. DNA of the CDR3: TGTGCCAGTAGTATAGGGGGACAGCGAACCTACGAGCAGTACTTC.